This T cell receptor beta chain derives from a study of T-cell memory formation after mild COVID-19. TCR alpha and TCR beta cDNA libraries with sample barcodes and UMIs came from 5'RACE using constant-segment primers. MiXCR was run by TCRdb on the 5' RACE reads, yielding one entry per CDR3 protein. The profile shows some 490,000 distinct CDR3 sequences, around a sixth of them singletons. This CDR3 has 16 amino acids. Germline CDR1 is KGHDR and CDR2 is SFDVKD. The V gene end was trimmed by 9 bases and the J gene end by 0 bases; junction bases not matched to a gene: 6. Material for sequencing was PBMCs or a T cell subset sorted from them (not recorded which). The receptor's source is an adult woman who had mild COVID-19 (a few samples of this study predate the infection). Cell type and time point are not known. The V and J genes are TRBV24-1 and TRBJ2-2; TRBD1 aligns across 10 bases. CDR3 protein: CATQDRGPANTGELFF. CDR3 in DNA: TGTGCCACCCAAGACAGGGGGCCGGCGAACACCGGGGAGCTGTTTTTT.